The clone carrying this T cell receptor (beta chain) was found many times. Germline is not matched at one junction end, which may reflect a read error. The CDR3 is 14 amino acids. Germline lookup yields CDR1 SGHTA and CDR2 FQGNSA. These data originate in a study of CD8 T cells in ankylosing spondylitis. TCRdb reprocessed the 5' RACE reads via MiXCR and lists one record per CDR3 protein. The data contain some 300,000 distinct CDR3 sequences, around 21% of them singletons. The chain carries TRBV7-2 and TRBJ2-7, with 7 bases identical to TRBD1. The specimen sequenced was blood, either unsorted or a sorted T cell fraction (not recorded which). This receptor was identified in a female donor with ankylosing spondylitis or in good health (not recorded which). As DNA, the CDR3 is TGTGCCAGCAGCTTGAACAGGGGATCCTCCGAGCAGTACTTC. This gives the protein CASSLNRGSSEQYF.